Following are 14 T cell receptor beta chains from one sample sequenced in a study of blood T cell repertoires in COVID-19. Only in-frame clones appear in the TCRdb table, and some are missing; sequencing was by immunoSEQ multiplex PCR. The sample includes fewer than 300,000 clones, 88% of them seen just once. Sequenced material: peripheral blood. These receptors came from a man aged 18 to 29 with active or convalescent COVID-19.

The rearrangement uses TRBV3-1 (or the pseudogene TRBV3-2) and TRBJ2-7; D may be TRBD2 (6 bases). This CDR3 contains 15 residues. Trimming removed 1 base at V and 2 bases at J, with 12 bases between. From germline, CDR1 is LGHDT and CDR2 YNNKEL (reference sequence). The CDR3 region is CASSQVVGLTYEQYF. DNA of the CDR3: TGTGCCAGCAGCCAAGTGGTGGGACTGACCTACGAGCAGTACTTC.

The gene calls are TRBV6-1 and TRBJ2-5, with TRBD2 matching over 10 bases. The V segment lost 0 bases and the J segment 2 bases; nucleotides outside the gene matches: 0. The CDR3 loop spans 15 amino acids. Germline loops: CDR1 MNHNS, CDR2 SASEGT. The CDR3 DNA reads TGTGCCAGCAGTGAAGCTAGCGGGGGGCAAGAGACCCAGTACTTC. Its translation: CASSEASGGQETQYF.

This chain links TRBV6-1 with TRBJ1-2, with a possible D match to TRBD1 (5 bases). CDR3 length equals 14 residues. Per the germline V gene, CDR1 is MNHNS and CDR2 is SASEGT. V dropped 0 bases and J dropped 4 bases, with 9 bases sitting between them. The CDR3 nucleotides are TGTGCCAGCAGTGAAGCCAGGGCCCCCTATGGCTACACCTTC. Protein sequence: CASSEARAPYGYTF.

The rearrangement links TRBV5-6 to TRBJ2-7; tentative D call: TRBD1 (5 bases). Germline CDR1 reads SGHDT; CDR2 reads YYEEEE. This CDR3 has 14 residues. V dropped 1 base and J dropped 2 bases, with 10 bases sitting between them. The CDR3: CASSLTDRAYEQYF. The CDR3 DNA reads TGTGCCAGCAGCTTGACAGACAGAGCCTACGAGCAGTACTTC.

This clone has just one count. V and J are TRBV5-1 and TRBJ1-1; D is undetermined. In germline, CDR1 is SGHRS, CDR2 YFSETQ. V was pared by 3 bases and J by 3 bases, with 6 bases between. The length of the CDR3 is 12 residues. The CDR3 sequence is CASSSRDTEAFF. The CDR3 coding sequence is TGCGCCAGCAGCTCCCGGGACACTGAAGCTTTCTTT.

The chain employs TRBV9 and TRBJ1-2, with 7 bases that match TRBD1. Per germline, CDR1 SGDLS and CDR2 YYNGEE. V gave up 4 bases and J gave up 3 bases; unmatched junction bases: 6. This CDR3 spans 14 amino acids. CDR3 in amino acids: CASSPSGTDYGYTF. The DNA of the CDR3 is TGTGCCAGCAGCCCATCAGGGACAGACTATGGCTACACCTTC.

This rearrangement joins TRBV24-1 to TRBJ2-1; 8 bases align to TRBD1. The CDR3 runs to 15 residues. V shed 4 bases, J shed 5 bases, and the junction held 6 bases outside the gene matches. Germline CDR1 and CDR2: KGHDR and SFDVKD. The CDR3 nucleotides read TGTGCCACCAGTGACCCCGGACAGGGCAACAATGAGCAGTTCTTC. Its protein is CATSDPGQGNNEQFF.

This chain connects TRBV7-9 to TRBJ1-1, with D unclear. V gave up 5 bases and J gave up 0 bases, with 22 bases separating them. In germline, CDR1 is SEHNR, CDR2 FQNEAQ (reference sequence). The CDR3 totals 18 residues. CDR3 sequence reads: CASSRAGIRLTLNTEAFF. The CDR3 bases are TGTGCCAGCAGCCGGGCGGGAATCCGTTTAACCCTGAACACTGAAGCTTTCTTT.

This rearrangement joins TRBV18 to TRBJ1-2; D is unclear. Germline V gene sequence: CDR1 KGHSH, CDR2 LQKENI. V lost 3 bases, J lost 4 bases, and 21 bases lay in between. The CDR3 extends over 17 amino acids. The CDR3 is CASSPETREVMSYGYTF. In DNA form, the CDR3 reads TGTGCCAGCTCACCGGAAACACGGGAAGTGATGAGCTATGGCTACACCTTC.

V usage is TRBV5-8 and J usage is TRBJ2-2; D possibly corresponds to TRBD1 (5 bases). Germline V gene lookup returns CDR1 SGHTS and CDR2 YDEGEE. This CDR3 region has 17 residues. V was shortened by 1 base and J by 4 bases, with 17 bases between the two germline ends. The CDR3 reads CASSLSRGSIVTGELFF. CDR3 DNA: TGTGCCAGCAGCTTGTCTAGGGGCAGTATCGTCACCGGGGAGCTGTTTTTT.

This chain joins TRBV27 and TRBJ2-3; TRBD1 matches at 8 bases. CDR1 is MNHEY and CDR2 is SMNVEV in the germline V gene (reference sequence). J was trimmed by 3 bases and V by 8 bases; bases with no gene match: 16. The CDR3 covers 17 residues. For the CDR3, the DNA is TGTGCCAGCGGATTCAACAGGGGGTTGGCTTCAACAGATACGCAGTATTTT. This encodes CASGFNRGLASTDTQYF.

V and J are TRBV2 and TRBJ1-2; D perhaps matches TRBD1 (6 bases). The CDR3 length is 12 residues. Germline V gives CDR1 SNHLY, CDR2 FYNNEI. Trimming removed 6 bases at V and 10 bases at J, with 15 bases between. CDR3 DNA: TGTGCCAGCAGCCCCGGGACACCTCTCTACACCTTC. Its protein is CASSPGTPLYTF.

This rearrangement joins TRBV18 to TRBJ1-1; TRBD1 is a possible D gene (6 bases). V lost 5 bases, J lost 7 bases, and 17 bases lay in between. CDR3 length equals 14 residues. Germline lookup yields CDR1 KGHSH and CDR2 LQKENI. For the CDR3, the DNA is TGTGCCAGCTCAGCCGAGTCAGGGGCCCTTGAAGCTTTCTTT. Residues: CASSAESGALEAFF.

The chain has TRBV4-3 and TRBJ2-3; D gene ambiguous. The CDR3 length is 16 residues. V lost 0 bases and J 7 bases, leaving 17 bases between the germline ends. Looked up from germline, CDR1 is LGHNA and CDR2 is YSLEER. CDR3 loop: CASSQDPPSLRNTQYF. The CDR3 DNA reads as TGCGCCAGCAGCCAAGATCCCCCGAGTTTGAGAAATACGCAGTATTTT.